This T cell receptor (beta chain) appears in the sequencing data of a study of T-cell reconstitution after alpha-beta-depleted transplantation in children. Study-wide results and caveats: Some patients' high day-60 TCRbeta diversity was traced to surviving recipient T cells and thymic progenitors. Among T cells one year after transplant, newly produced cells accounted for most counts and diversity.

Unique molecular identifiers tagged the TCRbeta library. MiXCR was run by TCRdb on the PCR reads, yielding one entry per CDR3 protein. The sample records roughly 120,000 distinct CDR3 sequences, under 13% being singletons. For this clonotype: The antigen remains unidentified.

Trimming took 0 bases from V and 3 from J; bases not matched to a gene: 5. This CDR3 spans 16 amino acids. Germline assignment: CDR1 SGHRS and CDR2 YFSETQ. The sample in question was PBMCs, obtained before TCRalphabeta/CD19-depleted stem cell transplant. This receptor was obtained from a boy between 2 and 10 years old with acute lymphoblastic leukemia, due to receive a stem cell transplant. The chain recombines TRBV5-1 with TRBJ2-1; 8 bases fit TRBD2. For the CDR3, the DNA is TGCGCCAGCAGCTTGGTTTCCAGCGGGAGCTACAATGAGCAGTTCTTC. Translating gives CASSLVSSGSYNEQFF.